Included here is one T cell receptor beta chain sequence, with context. Its matching antigen is unknown. RNA extraction gave at least 5 micrograms of total RNA per sample. Alongside a J-beta primer mix, a sample-barcoded 5' primer served in a second PCR lasting roughly 6 to 11 cycles. TCRdb analysed the 5' RACE reads with MiXCR anew, one entry per CDR3 protein. This table holds roughly 650,000 distinct CDR3 sequences, 32% found once. The entry originates in a study of blood T cells in healthy people across ages. Overall study findings and caveats: Diversity was higher, and naive CD4+ cells more numerous, in long-lived donors than in aged donors. Since the PBMCs were unsorted, naive and antigen-experienced cells could not be conclusively compared. As age increased, TCR beta diversity per million T cells fell in a roughly linear fashion.

The CDR3 contains 15 residues. Germline CDR1 SGDLS, CDR2 YYNGEE. Trimming removed 3 bases from V and 4 bases from J; junction bases left unmatched: 1. This TCR derives from an elderly woman in good health. Sequencing was performed on blood. This sequence joins TRBV9 and TRBJ2-3, with TRBD2 identical over 14 bases. The CDR3 loop reads CASSGLAGGADTQYF. CDR3 in DNA: TGTGCCAGCAGCGGACTAGCGGGGGGGGCAGATACGCAGTATTTT.